The rows below give T cell receptor beta chains drawn from one sample of a study of cytomegalovirus exposure and HLA in healthy donors. Clones were sequenced by immunoSEQ multiplex PCR, and TCRdb holds only the in-frame ones, with some missing. The top ten clones hold 0.71% of a sample with 200,000 to 250,000 clones, roughly 84% of them seen once. Input material: PBMCs. The receptors were gathered from a boy aged 2 to 10 in good health and CMV-seronegative. Both conserved end residues are part of each CDR3. D genes are given only for firm matches. Only part of the rows carry a size: once, few, many, or a class if the clone is expanded.

J,V,D,size,CDR3,DNA
TRBJ2-1,TRBV2,TRBD2,.,CASVREGPNEQFF,TGTGCCAGCGTGAGGGAGGGCCCGAATGAGCAGTTCTTC
TRBJ1-1,TRBV4-2,.,once,CASSQELSSEAFF,TGTGCCAGCAGCCAAGAGTTGTCCAGTGAAGCTTTCTTT
TRBJ2-7,TRBV5-1,.,few,CASSWTGGLSSYEQYF,TGCGCCAGCAGCTGGACCGGGGGTCTTAGCTCCTACGAGCAGTACTTC
TRBJ1-5,TRBV5-1,TRBD1,once,CASSLTGGDQPQHF,TGCGCCAGCAGCTTGACAGGGGGCGATCAGCCCCAGCATTTT
TRBJ1-2,TRBV28,.,.,CASSFSGGCGYTF,TGTGCCAGCAGTTTTAGCGGGGGATGTGGCTACACCTTC
TRBJ2-7,TRBV6-6,TRBD2,.,CASSYRLAGSYEQYF,TGTGCCAGCAGTTACCGACTAGCGGGGTCCTACGAGCAGTACTTC
TRBJ2-1,TRBV7-6,TRBD2,.,CASSLGIGTTEQFF,TGTGCCAGCAGCTTAGGAATCGGGACTACCGAGCAGTTCTTC
TRBJ2-3,TRBV7-9,.,.,CASRAGDWDPDTQYF,TGTGCCAGCAGAGCAGGGGATTGGGACCCAGATACGCAGTATTTT
TRBJ1-1,TRBV19,TRBD1,.,CASSTLTGIGNTEAFF,TGTGCCAGTAGTACCTTGACAGGGATAGGGAACACTGAAGCTTTCTTT
TRBJ1-2,TRBV9,.,.,CASSVEQSYGYTF,TGTGCCAGCAGCGTAGAACAGAGCTATGGCTACACCTTC
TRBJ1-2,TRBV2,TRBD1,.,CASRGFRGRLGYTF,TGTGCCAGCAGGGGATTCAGGGGGCGATTAGGCTACACCTTC
TRBJ2-5,TRBV10-2,TRBD1,once,CASSLAADRDGETQYF,TGCGCCAGCAGCTTGGCGGCGGACAGGGACGGCGAGACCCAGTACTTC
TRBJ2-1,TRBV6-5,.,.,CASSPTRGAYNEQFF,TGTGCCAGCAGCCCAACCAGGGGCGCCTACAATGAGCAGTTCTTC
TRBJ2-3,TRBV12-5,.,once,CASGQGQTTDTQYF,TGTGCTAGTGGCCAAGGACAAACCACAGATACGCAGTATTTT
TRBJ2-7,TRBV7-9,.,.,CASSLVVGDYEQYF,TGTGCCAGCAGCTTAGTGGTGGGCGACTACGAGCAGTACTTC
TRBJ2-7,TRBV7-8,TRBD2,.,CASSTSGGGYEQYF,TGTGCCAGCAGCACTAGCGGGGGGGGCTACGAGCAGTACTTC
TRBJ2-7,TRBV9,.,.,CASSQSGSSYEQYF,TGTGCCAGCAGCCAGAGCGGCAGCTCCTACGAGCAGTACTTC
TRBJ2-3,TRBV12-5,.,.,CASGTGTSPSTDTQYF,TGTGCTAGTGGTACGGGGACAAGTCCTAGCACAGATACGCAGTATTTT
TRBJ2-5,TRBV5-1,TRBD2,.,CASSPMAGGPREQYF,TGCGCCAGCAGCCCCATGGCGGGAGGGCCGCGTGAGCAGTACTTC
TRBJ1-2,TRBV6-1,.,.,CASSPQGTYGYTF,TGTGCCAGCAGTCCGCAGGGAACCTATGGCTACACCTTC
TRBJ1-5,TRBV4-1,.,.,CASSQVSGVGNQPQHF,TGCGCCAGCAGCCAAGTAAGCGGGGTAGGCAATCAGCCCCAGCATTTT
TRBJ1-2,TRBV30,.,.,CAWTRLLPGIYGYTF,TGTGCCTGGACCAGACTACTCCCAGGAATCTATGGCTACACCTTC
TRBJ2-1,TRBV2,TRBD2,.,CASSEEGLAGWNEQFF,TGTGCCAGCAGTGAGGAAGGACTAGCGGGATGGAATGAGCAGTTCTTC